This TCR beta chain stems from a study of blood T cell repertoires in COVID-19. Study overall: PBMCs, B-cell-depleted T cells, or T cells were the source of the cDNA or gDNA that made up the material.

In the study's own analysis: Cell counts per sample came from amplifying reference gene primers. Here immunoSEQ multiplex PCR was the method, and the copy in TCRdb shows in-frame clones only, minus some. Clone size and the V and J calls come from that table; the DNA yielded D and trimming. The top ten hold over 1.3% of the sample, which has 200,000 to 300,000 clones, 85% to 90% seen once. This receptor was taken from an elderly man with acute or convalescent COVID-19. The sequenced sample was peripheral blood.

The CDR3 region is CASSLTSGRSAEQYF. DNA of the CDR3: TGTGCCAGCAGCTTGACTAGCGGGAGGTCGGCCGAGCAGTACTTC. V is TRBV5-4 and J is TRBJ2-7; TRBD2 aligns across 12 bases. Germline-derived CDR1 and CDR2 are SGHNT and YYREEE (reference sequence). J was trimmed by 6 bases and V by 1 base; bases with no gene match: 5. This CDR3 spans 15 amino acids. Full variable domain (missing parts from reference TRBV5-4 and TRBJ2-7): ETGVTQSPTHLIKTRGQQVTLRCSSQSGHNTVSWYQQALGQGPQFIFQYYREEENGRGNFPPRFSGLQFPNYSSELNVNALELDDSALYLCASSLTSGRSAEQYFGPGTRLTVT.